The clone carrying this T cell receptor beta chain was recorded a few times. Its antigen is currently unknown. A much larger clone lies one base from this, so it may be a read error. In building TCR beta libraries, iRepertoire HTBI primers were used together with Arm-PCR of CDR3 regions. One entry per CDR3 protein, called by TCRdb with MiXCR from the multiplex PCR reads. The profile shows 350,000 to 500,000 distinct CDR3 sequences, 14% of them singletons. The germline V gene has CDR1 SEHNR and CDR2 FQNEAQ (reference sequence). Losses at the gene ends were 1 base for V and 6 bases for J; bases not matched to a gene: 5. The CDR3 runs 15 residues. The sample is drawn from a study of regulatory T cells in long-lasting Graves disease. The study, taken as a whole, reports: Gene preferences differed: TRBV28, TRBJ1-2, TRBJ2-5 in persistent cases.

Time point described: newly diagnosed GD, antithyroid drugs for less than 3 months. The TCR library was made from RNA extracted from PBMCs. EDTA tubes were used for drawing nine milliliters of peripheral blood. The data also belong to a second study, concerning T cells in Graves' hyperthyroidism and ophthalmopathy. This second study notes: Primed by the HTBI set, a first-round RT-PCR was run on the TCR CDR3.

The receptor was derived from a woman aged 45-59 years with Graves disease. This sequence joins TRBV7-9 and TRBJ2-1, with 8 bases matching TRBD1. The specimen comprised peripheral blood mononuclear cells (PBMCs), sampled at new diagnosis, from a patient treated with antithyroid drugs. The chain's CDR3 is CASSLGTGIINEQFF. The CDR3 nucleotides read TGTGCCAGCAGCTTAGGGACAGGGATCATCAATGAGCAGTTCTTC.